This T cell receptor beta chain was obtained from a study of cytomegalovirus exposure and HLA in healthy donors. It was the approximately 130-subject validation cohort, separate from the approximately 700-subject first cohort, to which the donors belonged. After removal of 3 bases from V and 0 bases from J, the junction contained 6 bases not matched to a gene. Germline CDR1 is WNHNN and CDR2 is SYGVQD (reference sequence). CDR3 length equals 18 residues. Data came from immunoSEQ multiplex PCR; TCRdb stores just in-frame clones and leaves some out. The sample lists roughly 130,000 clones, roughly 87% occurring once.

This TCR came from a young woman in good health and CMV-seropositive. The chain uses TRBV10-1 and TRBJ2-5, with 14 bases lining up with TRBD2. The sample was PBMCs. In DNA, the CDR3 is TGCGCCAGCAGTGAAAGGGGACTAGCGGGGGCCCACCAAGAGACCCAGTACTTC. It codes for CASSERGLAGAHQETQYF.